These 2 T cell receptor beta chains originate from one sample sequenced in a study of cytomegalovirus exposure and HLA in healthy donors. Use of 60 Vbeta and 13 Jbeta primers characterized the PCR. Using immunoSEQ multiplex PCR, the repertoire was profiled, and TCRdb retains in-frame clones only, with some absent. This sample has fewer than 200,000 clones, with roughly 79% found just once. Sample: PBMCs. Receptor source: a woman in her forties or fifties in good health and CMV-seronegative.

The chain links TRBV5-4 to TRBJ2-3; weak D call: TRBD2 (5 bases). CDR1 and CDR2 (germline): SGHNT, YYREEE (reference sequence). The CDR3 length is 14 residues. Trimming left V 3 bases short and J 0 bases short, with 8 bases between. CDR3 residues: CASSSGLSTDTQYF. CDR3 DNA sequence: TGTGCCAGCAGCTCCGGACTGAGCACAGATACGCAGTATTTT.

The J gene is TRBJ2-1, the V gene TRBV9; 9 bases match TRBD2. V was pared by 0 bases and J by 0 bases, with 10 bases of the junction left unmatched. This CDR3 comprises 19 residues. CDR1 is SGDLS, CDR2 YYNGEE, per germline. CDR3 bases: TGTGCCAGCAGCGTAGTCCCCCTAGCGGGAAGGAGCTCCTACAATGAGCAGTTCTTC. Translated, it gives CASSVVPLAGRSSYNEQFF.